These 29 T cell receptor beta chains were sequenced from one sample in a study of graft-versus-host responses after intestinal transplantation. Repertoires were generated with immunoSEQ multiplex PCR, while TCRdb's copy carries only in-frame clones and drops some. The repertoire consists of tens of thousands of clones, with around 95% occurring once and the leading ten covering 0.53%. Antigen specificity for these receptors is unknown. The sample in question was unstimulated CD8+ T cells sorted from spleen or lymph node cells, obtained before intestinal transplant. The receptors originated from a human donor who received an intestinal transplant.

As concerns this clone: At the DNA level, this CDR3 is encoded by other sequences in the same sample as well. The chain joins TRBV27 to TRBJ1-5; D is undetermined. This CDR3 has 14 residues. The V gene's germline CDR1 is MNHEY and CDR2 SMNVEV (reference sequence). Deletions cut 5 bases from V and 0 bases from J, with 8 bases between. This CDR3 reads CASSLGLSNQPQHF. The CDR3 bases are TGTGCCAGCAGTCTCGGCCTTAGCAATCAGCCCCAGCATTTT.

The rearrangement links TRBV28 to TRBJ2-1; D unresolved. Per the germline V gene, CDR1 is MDHEN and CDR2 is SYDVKM. V was pared by 3 bases and J by 7 bases, with 16 bases between. This CDR3 has 15 residues. The CDR3 region has the DNA TGTGCCAGCAGTTTGGTCGGCGGCATGGAGAATGAGCAGTTCTTC. It encodes CASSLVGGMENEQFF.

The gene calls are TRBV27 and TRBJ2-5; TRBD2 aligns across 7 bases. The junction had 15 bases not matched to a gene; V was cut back by 1 base and J by 4 bases. This CDR3 spans 18 amino acids. From germline, CDR1 is MNHEY and CDR2 SMNVEV (reference sequence). CDR3 in amino acids: CASSLYGGGAPVLETQYF. The CDR3 bases are TGTGCCAGCAGTTTATATGGGGGAGGGGCTCCGGTCCTAGAGACCCAGTACTTC.

The V gene is TRBV11-2, the J gene TRBJ2-7, with TRBD1 identical over 10 bases. In germline, CDR1 is SGHAT, CDR2 FQNNGV. This CDR3 region has 14 residues. The V and J ends lost 5 bases and 2 bases, in that order; junction bases with no gene match: 3. The CDR3 DNA is TGTGCCAGCAGCACCGGGACAGGGGCCTACGAGCAGTACTTC. It encodes CASSTGTGAYEQYF.

This sequence joins TRBV5-5 and TRBJ2-7; TRBD1 matches at 12 bases. This CDR3 comprises 16 residues. Germline trimming cut 4 bases from V and 6 bases from J; bases unmatched to any gene: 11. Germline-derived CDR1 and CDR2 are SGHKS and YYEKEE (reference sequence). The CDR3, as DNA: TGTGCCAGCAGCCCTGCCCCCTGGGACAGGGGGCCCGAGCAGTACTTC. Its translation: CASSPAPWDRGPEQYF. Based on the CDR3 plus reference TRBV5-5 and TRBJ2-7, the full variable domain is DAGVTQSPTHLIKTRGQQVTLRCSPISGHKSVSWYQQVLGQGPQFIFQYYEKEERGRGNFPDRFSARQFPNYSSELNVNALLLGDSALYLCASSPAPWDRGPEQYFGPGTRLTVT.

This sequence joins TRBV7-8 and TRBJ1-1; unclear D gene. Germline assignment: CDR1 SGHVS and CDR2 FQNEAQ. V was pared by 1 base and J by 0 bases, with 12 bases between. The CDR3 sequence is 16 residues long. CDR3 nucleotides: TGTGCCAGCAGCTTAGTTACTCCTGAGATGAACACTGAAGCTTTCTTT. It specifies CASSLVTPEMNTEAFF.

This chain connects TRBV28 to TRBJ2-3, with 12 bases lining up with TRBD2. This CDR3 contains 19 residues. The V and J ends lost 3 bases and 4 bases, in that order; junction bases with no gene match: 14. The germline V gene has CDR1 MDHEN and CDR2 SYDVKM. CDR3 coding DNA: TGTGCCAGCAGTTTCCTTCTAGCGGGAGGGCCGGGTAGCCCAGATACGCAGTATTTT. Translation gives CASSFLLAGGPGSPDTQYF.

The V call is TRBV29-1, the J call TRBJ2-3, with 9 bases identical to TRBD2. The CDR3 consists of 18 residues. Per the germline V gene, CDR1 is SQVTM and CDR2 is ANQGSEA. Unmatched junction bases numbered 17, after V lost 4 bases and J lost 3 bases. CDR3 protein: CSVGRTSGLERRTDTQYF. CDR3 in DNA: TGCAGCGTTGGGAGAACTAGCGGGCTTGAGAGGAGAACAGATACGCAGTATTTT.

V gene TRBV28 combines with J gene TRBJ1-3; no firm D call. CDR1 MDHEN and CDR2 SYDVKM come from the germline V gene. The CDR3 sequence is 16 residues long. V shed 0 bases and J shed 8 bases, with 17 bases lying between them. CDR3 sequence: CASSLWGSPGRDTIYF. Here the CDR3 DNA reads TGTGCCAGCAGTTTATGGGGGTCTCCCGGGAGGGACACCATATATTTT.

The chain is built from TRBV4-1 and TRBJ1-5, with D hard to call. Germline assignment: CDR1 MGHRA and CDR2 YSYEKL. The CDR3 loop spans 18 amino acids. The V and J ends lost 1 base and 3 bases respectively, with 19 bases between them. CDR3 nucleotides: TGCGCCAGCAGCCAAGTACCTCTGGCTGTGGGCTCCAATCAGCCCCAGCATTTT. This sequence encodes CASSQVPLAVGSNQPQHF.

The chain couples TRBV5-8 to TRBJ2-1, with 8 bases identical to TRBD2. V trimming: 2 bases; J trimming: 15 bases; junction bases outside the gene matches: 7. The CDR3 runs 12 residues. Germline CDR1 is SGHTS and CDR2 is YDEGEE. The DNA for the CDR3 is TGTGCCAGCAGCTTACTAGCGGAGGAGGCGTTCTTC. As protein: CASSLLAEEAFF.

The V and J genes are TRBV5-1 and TRBJ2-5, with D possibly TRBD1 on 6 matching bases. The germline V gene encodes CDR1 SGHRS and CDR2 YFSETQ. V was pared by 6 bases and J by 5 bases, with 11 bases between. The CDR3 has 12 residues. The DNA for the CDR3 is TGCGCCAGCACAGCCCAGGGGGAGACCCAGTACTTC. It is translated as CASTAQGETQYF.

The chain recombines TRBV7-9 with TRBJ2-1; 9 bases fit TRBD2. V was clipped by 1 base and J by 5 bases; unmatched bases: 9. From germline, CDR1 is SEHNR and CDR2 FQNEAQ (reference sequence). The CDR3 consists of 17 residues. CDR3 nucleotide sequence: TGTGCCAGCAGCTTAGACTACACCGGCGGGAGGGACAATGAGCAGTTCTTC. Encoded protein: CASSLDYTGGRDNEQFF. The entire variable domain, with the rest obtained from reference TRBV7-9 and TRBJ2-1, is as follows: DTGVSQNPRHKITKRGQNVTFRCDPISEHNRLYWYRQTLGQGPEFLTYFQNEAQLEKSRLLSDRFSAERPKGSFSTLEIQRTEQGDSAMYLCASSLDYTGGRDNEQFFGPGTRLTVL.

Concerning this clone: Its ends do not fully match the called genes, so a read error is possible. V is TRBV2 and J is TRBJ2-7; D may be TRBD1 or TRBD2 (6 bases each). The germline CDR1 and CDR2 sequences are SNHLY and FYNNEI. The CDR3 runs to 15 residues. The DNA of the CDR3 is TGTGCCATTTCGAAGGGGGGCACAGAGGGGGACCGATCTAACTTC. Amino acid sequence: CAISKGGTEGDRSNF.

The genes are TRBV6-1 and TRBJ2-7; D is undetermined. The V gene's germline CDR1 is MNHNS and CDR2 SASEGT. With 10 bases removed from V and 6 bases from J, the gap between germline ends came to 10 bases. This CDR3 spans 10 amino acids. This CDR3 is CAIIAREQYF. The CDR3 region has the DNA TGTGCCATCATAGCTCGCGAGCAGTACTTC.

The chain joins TRBV7-5 to TRBJ2-1. TRBV7-5 is flagged as a pseudogene. The CDR3 spans 12 residues. CDR3 DNA sequence: TGTGTCAGAAGCTTAGCCTACAATGAGCAGTTCTTC. Encoded protein: CVRSLAYNEQFF.

The rearrangement joins TRBV11-2 to TRBJ2-7; 10 bases are shared with TRBD2. This CDR3 is 16 amino acids long. Trimming cost V 4 bases and J 5 bases; bases outside gene matches: 11. The germline CDR1 and CDR2 sequences are SGHAT and FQNNGV. The CDR3, as DNA: TGTGCCAGCAGCTCAACAATTCGGCTAGCGGGAGACGAGCAGTACTTC. Translating it yields CASSSTIRLAGDEQYF.

CDR3 sequence (DNA): TGTGCCAGCAGCCCGACCGGGGCAGCCTCGGGGGGTGAAGCTTTCTTT. It is translated as CASSPTGAASGGEAFF. The rearrangement uses TRBV7-9 and TRBJ1-1; possible D gene TRBD1, 5 bases. The germline V gene has CDR1 SEHNR and CDR2 FQNEAQ (reference sequence). The CDR3 contains 16 residues. V was shortened by 5 bases and J by 7 bases, with 23 bases between the two germline ends.

The sample holds one count of this clone. The chain couples TRBV6-5 to TRBJ1-3; D gene ambiguous. Germline values: CDR1 MNHEY, CDR2 SVGAGI. Trimming removed 6 bases at V and 4 bases at J, with 4 bases between. The CDR3 is 11 residues long. The CDR3 coding sequence is TGTGCCAGCAGCCTCGGAAACACCATATATTTT. This translates into CASSLGNTIYF.

This chain joins TRBV19 and TRBJ2-7, with 11 bases fitting TRBD2. Germline V CDR1 and CDR2: LNHDA, SQIVND (reference sequence). V was pared by 6 bases and J by 4 bases, with 8 bases of the junction left unmatched. The CDR3 has 15 residues. This CDR3 reads CASSPSLAGVYEQYF. The CDR3 coding sequence is TGTGCCAGTAGCCCCTCACTAGCGGGAGTTTACGAGCAGTACTTC.

Only one count was recorded for this clone. This sequence joins TRBV27 and TRBJ2-1; no reliable D call. Germline V gene lookup returns CDR1 MNHEY and CDR2 SMNVEV (reference sequence). The CDR3 totals 13 residues. Between the trimmed V and J ends, which lost 3 bases and 7 bases, there was a span of 10 bases. The CDR3 DNA reads as TGTGCCAGCAGTTTTTCCACCCTGAATGAGCAGTTCTTC. It translates to CASSFSTLNEQFF.

This chain uses TRBV13 with TRBJ1-4; D call uncertain. The germline V gene has CDR1 PRHDT and CDR2 FYEKMQ (reference sequence). The CDR3 covers 12 residues. V was cut by 0 bases and J by 7 bases, with 3 bases left in between. The CDR3, as DNA: TGTGCCAGCAGCTTAGGAGGTGAAAAACTGTTTTTT. Translation gives CASSLGGEKLFF.

The sample holds a few counts of this clone. CDR3 in DNA: TGCGCCAGCAGCCAAGGTTATGAAAAACTGTTTTTT. Its protein is CASSQGYEKLFF. The chain joins TRBV4-1 to TRBJ1-4; the D is unclear. There are 12 residues in the CDR3. V was pared by 1 base and J by 6 bases, with 3 bases between. Germline CDR1 is MGHRA and CDR2 is YSYEKL.

The chain recombines TRBV6-1 with TRBJ1-1; no clear D. Deletions cut 6 bases from V and 0 bases from J, with 8 bases between. The germline V gene has CDR1 MNHNS and CDR2 SASEGT. This CDR3 is 13 amino acids long. The CDR3 region is CASSANLNTEAFF. The CDR3 DNA sequence: TGTGCCAGCAGCGCCAACCTGAACACTGAAGCTTTCTTT.

The chain couples TRBV19 to TRBJ1-5, with a tentative D call TRBD1 (6 bases). The CDR3 has 16 amino acids. Germline V gene sequence: CDR1 LNHDA, CDR2 SQIVND (reference sequence). The germline V and J ends were trimmed by 3 bases and 6 bases, with 18 bases remaining between them. The CDR3 DNA is TGTGCCAGTAGTATTCGTTTTTGGCAGGGGATTCAGCCCCAGCATTTT. Translating it yields CASSIRFWQGIQPQHF.

On this clone itself: Its ends do not fully match the called genes, so a read error is possible. The CDR3 region is CASSPGNRNTTYF. The CDR3 DNA is TGTGCCAGCAGCCCAGGGAACAGAAACACCACATATTTT. V and J are TRBV6-5 and TRBJ1-3; TRBD1 is a possible D gene (5 bases). The V gene's germline CDR1 is MNHEY and CDR2 SVGAGI. This CDR3 spans 13 amino acids.

In nucleotides, the CDR3 is TGTGCCAGCAGTGGAGGAGTAAACAATGAGCAGTTCTTC. Protein: CASSGGVNNEQFF. The chain joins TRBV6-5 to TRBJ2-1, with D perhaps matching TRBD2 (5 bases). Trimming stripped 5 bases from V and 5 bases from J, with 10 bases between. The CDR3 consists of 13 residues. Germline CDR1 and CDR2: MNHEY and SVGAGI.

A few counts support this clone. This sequence joins TRBV2 and TRBJ1-5; D is ambiguous. V gave up 8 bases and J gave up 1 base, with 6 bases separating them. Looked up from germline, CDR1 is SNHLY and CDR2 is FYNNEI. CDR3 length equals 12 residues. CDR3 residues: CASSRSNQPQHF. The CDR3 region has the DNA TGTGCCAGCTCGAGGAGCAATCAGCCCCAGCATTTT.

The chain links TRBV2 to TRBJ2-3; 7 positions match TRBD2. V shed 6 bases and J 4 bases; nucleotides not matched to a gene: 13. Per germline, CDR1 SNHLY and CDR2 FYNNEI. CDR3 length equals 16 residues. As DNA, the CDR3 is TGTGCCAGCAGGGGGGGGACCCCCGGAGGCGCAGATACGCAGTATTTT. This translates into CASRGGTPGGADTQYF.